The 5 T cell receptor beta chains listed next were all sequenced from one sample in a study of cytomegalovirus exposure and HLA in healthy donors. The PCR used 60 Vbeta and 13 Jbeta primers. Using immunoSEQ multiplex PCR, the repertoire was profiled, and TCRdb retains in-frame clones only, with some absent. The sample consists of fewer than 200,000 clones, 65% to 75% of them appearing once. Sequencing input: PBMCs. Receptors originate from a girl between 10 and 17 years old in good health and CMV-seronegative.

The rearrangement links TRBV6-1 to TRBJ2-7, with a possible D match to TRBD2 (6 bases). CDR1 and CDR2 (germline): MNHNS, SASEGT. The CDR3 totals 12 residues. Deletions cut 11 bases from V and 2 bases from J, with 13 bases between. Written as DNA, the CDR3 is TGTGCCGTAGCCGGGGGTACCTACGAGCAGTACTTC. Translating it yields CAVAGGTYEQYF.

The chain uses TRBV4-1 and TRBJ1-3; D not certain. Germline V gene data show CDR1 as MGHRA and CDR2 as YSYEKL. Trimming pared 5 bases from V and 0 bases from J, leaving 11 bases between. CDR3 length: 15 amino acids. The CDR3 spells CASSTRADSGNTIYF. DNA of the CDR3: TGCGCCAGCAGCACGAGGGCCGACTCTGGAAACACCATATATTTT.

The genes are TRBV19 and TRBJ1-2, with D unresolved. V gave up 1 base and J gave up 8 bases, with 20 bases separating them. Looked up from germline, CDR1 is LNHDA and CDR2 is SQIVND (reference sequence). The CDR3 has 16 amino acids. The CDR3 region has the DNA TGTGCCAGTAGTATAGTGCCTCCGTCTATTCGCTGGGGCTACACCTTC. Translated, it gives CASSIVPPSIRWGYTF.

In this sample, this clone turned up a few times. The chain uses TRBV4-1 and TRBJ1-1; no firm D call. The CDR3 runs to 14 residues. Between the trimmed V and J ends, which lost 4 bases and 0 bases, there was a span of 9 bases. Germline CDR1 is MGHRA and CDR2 is YSYEKL. The CDR3 DNA reads TGCGCCAGCAGCCCACAGACCATGAACACTGAAGCTTTCTTT. Translated: CASSPQTMNTEAFF.

J is TRBJ2-7 and V is TRBV5-1; 10 nucleotides line up with TRBD1. Germline values: CDR1 SGHRS, CDR2 YFSETQ. The CDR3 extends over 13 amino acids. V shed 4 bases, J shed 7 bases, and the junction held 5 bases outside the gene matches. The CDR3 spells CASSTWTGGEQYF. The DNA of the CDR3 is TGCGCCAGCAGCACCTGGACAGGGGGAGAGCAGTACTTC.